This entry features one TCR beta chain sequence. The sample originates from a study of human T cells and chemical hapten exposure. TCRdb re-called the RACE reads through MiXCR, storing one row per CDR3 protein. Of around 380,000 distinct CDR3 sequences listed, 4.5% to 5.5% are singletons. The CDR3 extends over 17 amino acids. Germline values: CDR1 SGDLS, CDR2 YYNGEE. Between the trimmed V and J ends, which lost 0 bases and 1 base, there was a span of 13 bases. The time point: pre-sensitization, week 0. Treatment specified: therapeutic diphenylcyclopropenone sensitization with weekly scalp DPC. The TCR was taken from a woman aged 18-35 years with alopecia areata. Some clones in this sample may be carry-over from other donors' samples. J is TRBJ1-4 and V is TRBV9; possibly TRBD1 for D (5 bases). This material consisted of whole blood, taken in connection with sensitization to the hapten diphenylcyclopropenone (DPC). CDR3 amino acids: CASSVVTREETNEKLFF. The CDR3 DNA follows: TGTGCCAGCAGCGTAGTCACCAGGGAGGAAACTAATGAAAAACTGTTTTTT.